This TCR beta chain was recorded in a study of CD8+CD57+ T cells in acquired aplastic anemia. Overall study: Quantities of DNA derived from sorted CD4+ and CD8+ cells averaged roughly 3 ug. Healthy donors had, on average, about 9.9 million reads for their CD4+ cells.

The CDR3 contains 11 residues. Looked up from germline, CDR1 is SNHLY and CDR2 is FYNNEI. Between the trimmed V and J ends, which lost 9 bases and 9 bases, there was a span of 12 bases. Study-wide results and limits: Roughly 30 CD8+ CDR3 sequences occurred in both the patients and the controls. CD8+ Simpson's diversity did not differ significantly between patients and controls.

TCR beta VDJ and CDR3 were profiled, and genomic DNA was the template. MiXCR was run by TCRdb on the reads, yielding one entry per CDR3 protein. Among about 140,000 distinct CDR3 sequences, around two fifths were seen once, and the ten largest hold 7.5% to 9.5%. There are a few counts of this clonotype. No antigen is known for it. V and J are TRBV2 and TRBJ2-1; unclear D gene. The receptor's source is a human donor in good health, serving as a control. The specimen sequenced was sorted CD4+, CD8+, or CD8+CD57+ T cells (not recorded which) from PBMCs. The CDR3 protein is CASIKAIEQFF. The DNA of the CDR3 is TGTGCCAGTATAAAGGCGATTGAGCAGTTCTTC.